What follows are 27 T cell receptor beta chains derived from one specimen sequenced in a study of T cells after yellow fever vaccination. MiXCR, run by TCRdb on the 5' RACE reads, gives a single entry per CDR3 protein. Found here are some 390,000 distinct CDR3 sequences, 6.2% of them singletons; the top ten hold over 12%. Source: PBMCs, taken 5 days after the yellow fever booster vaccination. The source is a man aged 25-45 years who received the YFV17D yellow fever vaccine.

This clonotype occurred a few times. This chain joins TRBV6-4 and TRBJ1-5; D is unclear. V lost 2 bases and J lost 6, with 2 bases in between. CDR1 is MRHNA and CDR2 is SNTAGT in the germline V gene. CDR3 length: 11 residues. The CDR3 region has the DNA TGTGCCAGCAGTGACAGTCAGCCCCAGCATTTT. This encodes CASSDSQPQHF.

The V gene is TRBV19, the J gene TRBJ2-5, with 12 bases aligning to TRBD2. CDR3 length equals 16 residues. Losses at the gene ends were 4 bases for V and 5 bases for J; bases not matched to a gene: 8. Germline assignment: CDR1 LNHDA and CDR2 SQIVND (reference sequence). Written as DNA, the CDR3 is TGTGCCAGTAGTACTAGCGGGAGGGATTTTGCGGAGACCCAGTACTTC. Amino acids: CASSTSGRDFAETQYF.

This clonotype has just a few counts. This chain joins TRBV5-5 and TRBJ2-5; TRBD1 agrees at 7 bases. V was clipped by 5 bases and J by 5 bases; unmatched bases: 9. The CDR3 contains 14 residues. Germline V lookup: CDR1 SGHKS, CDR2 YYEKEE (reference sequence). The CDR3 region has the DNA TGTGCCAGCAGTTCTGGACAGGTTTGGGAGACCCAGTACTTC. Translated, it gives CASSSGQVWETQYF.

This clonotype showed up just a few times. This chain joins TRBV9 and TRBJ2-1, with TRBD1 matching 7 bases. The CDR3 is 15 residues long. The junction had 5 bases not matched to a gene; V was cut back by 3 bases and J by 2 bases. The germline gives CDR1 SGDLS, CDR2 YYNGEE. CDR3 in DNA: TGTGCCAGCAGCGAGGGACAGATGACCTACAATGAGCAGTTCTTC. Amino acid sequence: CASSEGQMTYNEQFF.

The chain has TRBV3-1 and TRBJ1-5; D unresolved. The CDR3 extends over 14 amino acids. Between the trimmed V and J ends, which lost 2 bases and 7 bases, there was a span of 12 bases. Germline V gene lookup returns CDR1 LGHDT and CDR2 YNNKEL (reference sequence). CDR3 in amino acids: CASSQKISGQPQHF. CDR3 nucleotides: TGTGCCAGCAGCCAAAAAATCTCTGGGCAGCCCCAGCATTTT.

This clonotype was observed many times. J is TRBJ2-7 and V is TRBV20-1, with D hard to call. Germline V lookup: CDR1 DFQATT, CDR2 SNEGSKA (reference sequence). The V end lost 5 bases, the J end lost 2 bases, and 13 bases lay between the germline ends. The CDR3 totals 13 residues. CDR3 DNA sequence: TGCAGTGCTCGGTACCCGGATACCTACGAGCAGTACTTC. It codes for CSARYPDTYEQYF.

This clonotype turned up a few times. J is TRBJ1-2 and V is TRBV7-2; 7 bases agree with TRBD1. CDR1 and CDR2 from the germline V gene are SGHTA and FQGNSA. Trimming at V came to 4 bases and at J to 4 bases, leaving 9 bases not matched to a gene. The CDR3 runs to 15 residues. CDR3 sequence (DNA): TGTGCCAGCAGCTCCCGACAGGGAGCTATCTATGGCTACACCTTC. It specifies CASSSRQGAIYGYTF.

The gene calls are TRBV3-1 and TRBJ2-6; 10 bases match TRBD1. Germline lookup yields CDR1 LGHDT and CDR2 YNNKEL (reference sequence). The CDR3 contains 18 residues. The J segment lost 2 bases and the V segment lost 3 bases, leaving 7 bases of the junction unmatched. CDR3 sequence: CASSQFPGTGAGANVLTF. The DNA of the CDR3 is TGTGCCAGCAGCCAGTTCCCCGGGACAGGGGCTGGGGCCAACGTCCTGACTTTC.

This clonotype was counted at least ten times. The chain is built from TRBV20-1 and TRBJ1-1; D call uncertain. The germline V gene has CDR1 DFQATT and CDR2 SNEGSKA (reference sequence). This CDR3 is built from 13 residues. Trimming removed 7 bases at V and 0 bases at J, with 12 bases between. This chain's CDR3 is CSVSQAVNTEAFF. CDR3 bases: TGCAGTGTTAGCCAGGCGGTGAACACTGAAGCTTTCTTT.

The sample holds a few counts of this clonotype. This chain joins TRBV29-1 and TRBJ1-1, with D hard to call. Germline lookup yields CDR1 SQVTM and CDR2 ANQGSEA. Trimming removed 3 bases at V and 4 bases at J, with 12 bases between. This CDR3 contains 13 residues. The CDR3 bases are TGCAGCGTTGACAGGAGACTTGCCACTGAAGCTTTCTTT. This gives the protein CSVDRRLATEAFF.

At least ten counts were recorded for this clonotype. The chain joins TRBV28 to TRBJ2-2; 7 nucleotides match TRBD1. The CDR3 totals 15 residues. V trimming: 10 bases; J trimming: 4 bases; junction bases outside the gene matches: 12. Germline CDR1 MDHEN, CDR2 SYDVKM. CDR3 in DNA: TGTGCCACTCGGAGACAGGGAGCGACCACCGGGGAGCTGTTTTTT. Translating it yields CATRRQGATTGELFF.

This clonotype was picked up a small number of times. The chain carries TRBV27 and TRBJ2-3; maybe TRBD2 (6 bases). Germline assignment: CDR1 MNHEY and CDR2 SMNVEV (reference sequence). The CDR3 consists of 14 residues. Between the trimmed V and J ends, which lost 7 bases and 5 bases, there was a span of 16 bases. The CDR3 loop reads CASKVGSLGDTQYF. CDR3 coding DNA: TGTGCCAGCAAGGTCGGGAGTCTGGGAGATACGCAGTATTTT.

The rearrangement joins TRBV4-3 to TRBJ1-1; D is ambiguous. Trimming stripped 1 base from V and 8 bases from J, with 11 bases between. The CDR3 extends over 13 amino acids. The V gene's germline CDR1 is LGHNA and CDR2 YSLEER. The CDR3: CASSQGGVGEAFF. Here the CDR3 DNA reads TGCGCCAGCAGCCAAGGGGGTGTGGGAGAAGCTTTCTTT.

The rearrangement links TRBV20-1 to TRBJ1-2, with D tentatively TRBD1 (6 bases). The germline V and J ends were trimmed by 0 bases and 5 bases, with 13 bases remaining between them. CDR1 is DFQATT, CDR2 SNEGSKA, per germline (reference sequence). This CDR3 is built from 14 residues. The CDR3, as DNA: TGCAGTGCTAGAGATCCCAGGGGATCGTATGGCTACACCTTC. Translated, it gives CSARDPRGSYGYTF.

There are many counts of this clonotype. This chain joins TRBV5-1 and TRBJ2-5; no reliable D call. Germline V gene sequence: CDR1 SGHRS, CDR2 YFSETQ. This CDR3 has 15 residues. V lost 3 bases and J lost 1, with 13 bases in between. CDR3 sequence: CASSYSRGVQETQYF. In nucleotides, the CDR3 is TGCGCCAGCAGCTATAGTCGTGGAGTCCAAGAGACCCAGTACTTC.

This clonotype came up a few times. The chain's CDR3 is CASATSGQETQYF. The CDR3 DNA sequence: TGCGCCAGCGCGACTAGCGGCCAAGAGACCCAGTACTTC. The chain recombines TRBV5-1 with TRBJ2-5, with 9 bases lining up with TRBD2. The trim removed 7 bases at V and 1 base at J, leaving 2 bases unmatched. Germline CDR1 reads SGHRS; CDR2 reads YFSETQ. This CDR3 region has 13 residues.

This clonotype appeared many times. The CDR3 coding sequence is TGTGCCAGCAGTTACCAGAGTGCAGATACGCAGTATTTT. This sequence encodes CASSYQSADTQYF. The rearrangement uses TRBV6-5 and TRBJ2-3; D is ambiguous. From germline, CDR1 is MNHEY and CDR2 SVGAGI. With 2 bases removed from V and 4 bases from J, the gap between germline ends came to 7 bases. The CDR3 consists of 13 residues.

At least ten counts were recorded for this clonotype. The J gene is TRBJ2-1, the V gene TRBV11-2; D gene unclear. Germline CDR1 is SGHAT and CDR2 is FQNNGV. V lost 1 base to trimming and J lost 8 bases, with 12 bases between them. The CDR3 contains 14 residues. The CDR3 reads CASSLGLPRDEQFF. As DNA, the CDR3 is TGTGCCAGCAGCTTAGGACTCCCCCGCGATGAGCAGTTCTTC.

This clonotype came up many times. The rearrangement joins TRBV7-2 to TRBJ2-7; D possibly corresponds to TRBD2 (5 bases). Germline CDR1 SGHTA, CDR2 FQGNSA. This CDR3 region has 14 residues. Between the trimmed V and J ends, which lost 5 bases and 7 bases, there was a span of 18 bases. The CDR3 nucleotides read TGTGCCAGCAGCCCGCCGGTGAGGGTCGGGGAGCAGTACTTC. Amino acids: CASSPPVRVGEQYF.

This clonotype was detected only a few times. The V call is TRBV19, the J call TRBJ1-4; weak D call: TRBD1 (5 bases). Germline loops: CDR1 LNHDA, CDR2 SQIVND (reference sequence). The CDR3 loop spans 16 amino acids. V was pared by 5 bases and J by 5 bases, with 18 bases between. The CDR3 bases are TGTGCCAGTAGTCCGCGAGGGGATCGTCCGAATGAAAAACTGTTTTTT. It yields the protein CASSPRGDRPNEKLFF.

There are many counts of this clonotype. The chain uses TRBV4-3 and TRBJ2-1, with 7 bases that match TRBD2. The CDR3 runs 16 residues. In germline, CDR1 is LGHNA, CDR2 YSLEER. The junction had 12 bases not matched to a gene; V was cut back by 1 base and J by 9 bases. The CDR3 protein is CASSQAARGAGVEQFF. CDR3 coding DNA: TGCGCCAGCAGCCAAGCGGCCCGAGGTGCGGGGGTTGAGCAGTTCTTC.

This clonotype was detected many times. This sequence joins TRBV18 and TRBJ1-5, with TRBD1 identical over 9 bases. This CDR3 contains 13 residues. The V gene's germline CDR1 is KGHSH and CDR2 LQKENI. V lost 5 bases to trimming and J lost 10 bases; unmatched junction nucleotides: 6. The CDR3 reads CASSSGQGIPQHF. In DNA, the CDR3 is TGTGCCAGCTCATCAGGACAGGGGATTCCCCAGCATTTT.

In this sample, this clonotype turned up a few times. The rearrangement uses TRBV20-1 and TRBJ2-3; no reliable D call. This CDR3 has 14 amino acids. Germline V CDR1 and CDR2: DFQATT, SNEGSKA (reference sequence). Trimming shortened V by 1 base and J by 2 bases, and 10 bases separated the two germline ends. CDR3 DNA sequence: TGCAGTGCTAGAGTTCCAGACTCCACAGATACGCAGTATTTT. Its protein is CSARVPDSTDTQYF.

This clonotype turned up a few times. The chain recombines TRBV24-1 with TRBJ2-1, with 9 bases identical to TRBD1. The CDR3 is 14 residues long. V lost 7 bases, J lost 6 bases, and 6 bases stayed unmatched. Per germline, CDR1 KGHDR and CDR2 SFDVKD. The CDR3 region has the DNA TGTGCCACCAGGGGACAGGGCACGACCAATGAGCAGTTCTTC. It is translated as CATRGQGTTNEQFF.

The V call is TRBV10-3, the J call TRBJ2-1, with D perhaps given as TRBD1 or TRBD2 (5 bases each). Trimming removed 5 bases from V and 8 bases from J, with 16 bases in between. CDR1 and CDR2 from the germline V gene are ENHRY and SYGVKD. The CDR3 is made up of 14 amino acids. For the CDR3, the DNA is TGTGCCATCAGTAGTCGTGGGGGTAGCGATGAGCAGTTCTTC. It translates to CAISSRGGSDEQFF.

The chain has TRBV20-1 and TRBJ2-3; possible D gene TRBD1, 6 bases. This CDR3 region has 13 residues. V was clipped by 3 bases and J by 5 bases, with 12 bases between them. Per germline, CDR1 DFQATT and CDR2 SNEGSKA (reference sequence). This CDR3 is CSARRTEVDTQYF. DNA for the CDR3: TGCAGTGCTAGGAGGACAGAAGTAGATACGCAGTATTTT.

J is TRBJ2-7 and V is TRBV6-2 or TRBV6-3; D possibly corresponds to TRBD2 (5 bases). CDR3 length equals 14 residues. Germline assignment: CDR1 MNHEY and CDR2 SVGEGT. Trimming shortened V by 6 bases and J by 1 base, and 13 bases separated the two germline ends. In DNA, the CDR3 is TGTGCCAGCAGCCTCAGGAGGAGGTCCTACGAGCAGTACTTC. Residues: CASSLRRRSYEQYF.